This TCR beta chain was sequenced in a study of control samples from healthy donors and cancer patients. Using immunoSEQ multiplex PCR, the repertoire was profiled, and TCRdb retains in-frame clones only, with some absent. Among about 120,000 clones listed, over 90% were seen once. The CDR3 covers 17 residues. V lost 10 bases and J 0 bases, leaving 19 bases between the germline ends. Germline V gives CDR1 MGHRA, CDR2 YSYEKL. This TCR derives from a man between 25 and 39 years old in good health. The chain uses TRBV4-1 and TRBJ2-6; D remains ambiguous. The specimen was blood. CDR3 in amino acids: CATTRTAPLSGANVLTF. Here the CDR3 DNA reads TGCGCCACCACTCGGACCGCACCTCTCTCTGGGGCCAACGTCCTGACTTTC.